This TCR beta chain was sequenced in a study of shared clonotypes between healthy human individuals. Once extracted for a subset, genomic DNA was divided evenly among several immunoSEQ plates. Template amounts of approximately 310 ng DNA, approximately 30,000 T cell genomes, were employed in unsorted PBMC replicate PCRs. Researchers sequenced unsorted PBMC DNA using ten immunoSEQ deep assay plates. TCRdb keeps only in-frame clones here, not all; method: immunoSEQ multiplex PCR. Among about 480,000 clones listed, about 80% were seen once. Adults of Caucasian background living in Nashville, Tennessee made up all donors. The CDR3 loop spans 14 amino acids. The J segment lost 8 bases and the V segment lost 6 bases, leaving 7 bases of the junction unmatched. CDR1 and CDR2 from the germline V gene are WNHNN and SYGVQD (reference sequence).

Sequenced sample: PBMCs. This receptor was identified in a woman between 35 and 50 years old in good health. Some clones in this sample may be carry-over from other donors' samples. The chain carries TRBV10-1 and TRBJ2-1, with TRBD2 matching 10 bases. The CDR3 region has the DNA TGCGCCAGCAGCGGGAGCGGGAGGGCCGATGAGCAGTTCTTC. Residues: CASSGSGRADEQFF.